These 23 T cell receptor beta chains were sequenced from one sample in a study of brain metastases from non-small cell lung cancer. Sequencing used immunoSEQ multiplex PCR; TCRdb keeps in-frame clones, though not all of them. Altogether approximately 1,200 clones are present, 75% to 90% being singletons, with the ten largest covering approximately 11%. Sequencing was performed on tissue from a brain metastasis. These receptors all come from a donor over 35 with non-small cell lung cancer.

This clone has a single count. The chain combines TRBV2 with TRBJ2-1; D uncertain. The CDR3 has 10 amino acids. V lost 6 bases, J lost 4 bases, and 1 base lay in between. Germline V gives CDR1 SNHLY, CDR2 FYNNEI. The CDR3 coding sequence is TGTGCCAGCAGATACAATGAGCAGTTCTTC. Its protein product is CASRYNEQFF. Full variable domain (missing parts from reference TRBV2 and TRBJ2-1): EPEVTQTPSHQVTQMGQEVILRCVPISNHLYFYWYRQILGQKVEFLVSFYNNEISEKSEIFDDQFSVERPDGSNFTLKIRSTKLEDSAMYFCASRYNEQFFGPGTRLTVL.

In its sample, this clone was seen a few times. The rearrangement joins TRBV10-2 to TRBJ1-6; D gene unclear. Germline CDR1 and CDR2: WSHSY and SAAADI. Trimming took off 6 bases at V and 5 bases at J, with 11 bases between the two ends. The CDR3 loop spans 14 amino acids. In DNA, the CDR3 is TGCGCCAGCAGGGCCCCAGATAATAATTCACCCCTCCACTTT. Its translation is CASRAPDNNSPLHF.

The chain recombines TRBV6-8 with TRBJ2-3; D gene ambiguous. V lost 6 bases to trimming and J lost 5 bases, with 9 bases between them. This CDR3 region has 12 residues. The germline CDR1 and CDR2 sequences are MNHGY and SAAAGT. The CDR3 DNA follows: TGTGCCAGCAGCGGAATGGTAGATACGCAGTATTTT. It specifies CASSGMVDTQYF.

The chain uses TRBV30 and TRBJ2-2; D perhaps matches TRBD2 (6 bases). The CDR3 covers 15 residues. From germline, CDR1 is GTSNPN and CDR2 SVGIG (reference sequence). Trimming took off 4 bases at V and 4 bases at J, with 16 bases between the two ends. The CDR3 DNA reads as TGTGCCTGGACCGGAGGGAGAAGGGGCACCGGGGAGCTGTTTTTT. Its protein is CAWTGGRRGTGELFF.

The V gene is TRBV19, the J gene TRBJ2-1; TRBD2 matches at 12 bases. The CDR3 extends over 17 amino acids. With 3 bases clipped from V and 9 bases from J, the junction kept 12 bases outside the gene matches. Per germline, CDR1 LNHDA and CDR2 SQIVND (reference sequence). The CDR3 is CASSMPRASGREGEQFF. CDR3 in DNA: TGTGCCAGTAGTATGCCCCGGGCTAGCGGGAGGGAGGGTGAGCAGTTCTTC.

As to this clone: One end of the junction is discordant with germline, which a read error may explain. Other nucleotide sequences from this sample produce the same CDR3. The chain combines TRBV19 with TRBJ2-2, with 11 bases identical to TRBD2. The CDR3 consists of 15 residues. Per the germline V gene, CDR1 is LNHDA and CDR2 is SQIVND (reference sequence). The CDR3 reads CASSIGLAGTGELFF. CDR3 DNA sequence: TGTGCCAGTAGTATCGGACTAGCGGGCACCGGAGAGCTGTTTTTT.

This clone was recorded a few times. The chain has TRBV23-1 and TRBJ2-3, with 7 positions matching TRBD2. TRBV23-1 is an ORF for which the function is uncertain. This CDR3 contains 17 residues. The junction had 13 bases not matched to a gene; V was cut back by 6 bases and J by 1 base. The CDR3 loop reads CASSPPKSREGTDTQYF. In DNA, the CDR3 is TGCGCCAGCAGCCCCCCAAAGTCTCGGGAGGGCACAGATACGCAGTATTTT.

CDR3 DNA sequence: TGTGCCAGCAGCCGGGTCCTGGGTGAGACCCAGTACTTC. Amino acids: CASSRVLGETQYF. V usage is TRBV14 and J usage is TRBJ2-5; the D is unclear. Trimming shortened V by 4 bases and J by 5 bases, and 11 bases separated the two germline ends. CDR3 size: 13 residues. Per the germline V gene, CDR1 is SGHDN and CDR2 is FVKESK.

The chain combines TRBV29-1 with TRBJ2-1; 8 nucleotides align to TRBD1. The CDR3 spans 12 residues. V gave up 5 bases and J gave up 4 bases; unmatched junction bases: 1. The V gene's germline CDR1 is SQVTM and CDR2 ANQGSEA. The CDR3 DNA sequence: TGCAGCGTTAGGACAGGGTACAATGAGCAGTTCTTC. Translating gives CSVRTGYNEQFF.

This clone was found a few times. The chain couples TRBV9 to TRBJ2-3; D is undetermined. The CDR3 extends over 13 amino acids. Per germline, CDR1 SGDLS and CDR2 YYNGEE. Trimming took off 2 bases at V and 2 bases at J, with 6 bases between the two ends. The CDR3 spells CASSVSITDTQYF. Written as DNA, the CDR3 is TGTGCCAGCAGCGTTAGTATCACAGATACGCAGTATTTT.

The gene calls are TRBV3-1 (or the pseudogene TRBV3-2) and TRBJ1-1; a possible D gene is TRBD1 (6 bases). The CDR3 loop spans 16 amino acids. Germline-derived CDR1 and CDR2 are LGHDT and YNNKEL (reference sequence). V lost 5 bases, J lost 4 bases, and 20 bases lay in between. CDR3: CASSDPGHLTGTEAFF. The CDR3 coding sequence is TGTGCCAGCAGCGATCCGGGACACCTAACCGGCACTGAAGCTTTCTTT.

V usage is TRBV19 and J usage is TRBJ2-7; D may be TRBD1 or TRBD2 (6 bases each). CDR1 and CDR2 (germline): LNHDA, SQIVND (reference sequence). Trimming shortened V by 1 base and J by 6 bases, and 13 bases separated the two germline ends. The length of the CDR3 is 14 residues. CDR3: CASSIGWGAGEQYF. As DNA, the CDR3 is TGTGCCAGTAGTATAGGCTGGGGGGCGGGCGAGCAGTACTTC.

The rearrangement links TRBV5-5 to TRBJ1-2, with D perhaps matching TRBD1 (6 bases). Trimming left V 4 bases short and J 4 bases short, with 17 bases between. The CDR3 is 15 amino acids. The V gene's germline CDR1 is SGHKS and CDR2 YYEKEE (reference sequence). The CDR3 loop is CASSPQTGGVYGYTF. The CDR3, as DNA: TGTGCCAGCAGCCCCCAGACAGGAGGTGTCTATGGCTACACCTTC. Using reference TRBV5-5 and TRBJ1-2 for the parts outside the CDR3, the full variable domain is DAGVTQSPTHLIKTRGQQVTLRCSPISGHKSVSWYQQVLGQGPQFIFQYYEKEERGRGNFPDRFSARQFPNYSSELNVNALLLGDSALYLCASSPQTGGVYGYTFGSGTRLTVV.

V usage is TRBV10-3 and J usage is TRBJ2-7; 12 bases map to TRBD2. The trim removed 6 bases at V and 3 bases at J, leaving 6 bases unmatched. The CDR3 consists of 15 residues. CDR1 is ENHRY, CDR2 SYGVKD, per germline. This CDR3 is CAIRPGLAGSYEQYF. For the CDR3, the DNA is TGTGCCATCAGACCCGGACTAGCGGGAAGCTACGAGCAGTACTTC.

V usage is TRBV2 and J usage is TRBJ2-4; D unclear. This CDR3 comprises 15 residues. V lost 3 bases, J lost 2 bases, and 11 bases lay in between. Germline V gene sequence: CDR1 SNHLY, CDR2 FYNNEI. The CDR3 nucleotides are TGTGCCAGCAGTGATAAAGTGGGTACCAAAAACATTCAGTACTTC. Its protein is CASSDKVGTKNIQYF.

The V gene is TRBV4-2, the J gene TRBJ1-2, with D tentatively TRBD1 (6 bases). Germline assignment: CDR1 LGHNA and CDR2 YNFKEQ. The V and J ends lost 0 bases and 8 bases respectively, with 16 bases between them. This CDR3 is built from 15 residues. The CDR3 protein is CASSQDLRAGDGYTF. The CDR3 bases are TGTGCCAGCAGCCAAGATCTTAGGGCAGGGGACGGCTACACCTTC.

The CDR3 here is CASSLVAGGRFEQFF. In DNA form, the CDR3 reads TGTGCCAGCAGCTTGGTAGCGGGAGGACGTTTTGAGCAGTTCTTC. V is TRBV11-3 and J is TRBJ2-1; 10 bases align to TRBD2. The CDR3 runs to 15 residues. Germline V gene lookup returns CDR1 SGHNT and CDR2 YENEEA. With V trimmed by 3 bases and J by 9 bases, 8 bases remained unmatched.

As for this clone: At one end the junction does not follow the germline gene, possibly because of a read error. This rearrangement joins TRBV28 to TRBJ1-1; no clear D. The CDR3 consists of 13 residues. The V gene's germline CDR1 is MDHEN and CDR2 SYDVKM. CDR3 bases: TGTGCCAGCAGTTTTAGTATGAACACTGAAGCTTTTTTT. As protein: CASSFSMNTEAFF.

V gene TRBV2 combines with J gene TRBJ2-7; D ambiguous. The germline CDR1 and CDR2 sequences are SNHLY and FYNNEI. Trimming stripped 4 bases from V and 3 bases from J, with 4 bases between. This CDR3 region has 11 residues. As DNA, the CDR3 is TGTGCCAGCAGTGTGGGCTACGAGCAGTACTTC. Protein: CASSVGYEQYF.

The chain couples TRBV27 to TRBJ2-6, with a tentative D call TRBD2 (5 bases). The germline V gene has CDR1 MNHEY and CDR2 SMNVEV (reference sequence). V was trimmed by 6 bases and J by 1 base, leaving 13 bases between them. CDR3 length equals 16 residues. CDR3 in DNA: TGTGCCAGCAGCTCCTGGGAGTTGTCTGGGGCCAACGTCCTGACTTTC. This encodes CASSSWELSGANVLTF.

This clone showed up just a few times. V is TRBV29-1 and J is TRBJ1-1, with 7 bases that match TRBD1. Germline-derived CDR1 and CDR2 are SQVTM and ANQGSEA. The CDR3 consists of 16 residues. Trimming removed 1 base from V and 4 bases from J; junction bases left unmatched: 12. The CDR3 bases are TGCAGCGTTGAAGGAGCGGGAGAAACAGGGGTCACTGAAGCTTTCTTT. It translates to CSVEGAGETGVTEAFF. Based on the CDR3 plus reference TRBV29-1 and TRBJ1-1, the full variable domain is SAVISQKPSRDICQRGTSLTIQCQVDSQVTMMFWYRQQPGQSLTLIATANQGSEATYESGFVIDKFPISRPNLTFSTLTVSNMSPEDSSIYLCSVEGAGETGVTEAFFGQGTRLTVV.

The sample holds one count of this clone. The same CDR3 arises from other DNA sequences in this sample as well. The rearrangement joins TRBV30 to TRBJ2-7; 8 bases are shared with TRBD1. Looked up from germline, CDR1 is GTSNPN and CDR2 is SVGIG (reference sequence). With 7 bases clipped from V and 3 bases from J, the junction kept 2 bases outside the gene matches. This CDR3 is 11 amino acids long. The CDR3 spells CALDRVYEQYF. CDR3 nucleotide sequence: TGTGCCTTGGACAGGGTCTACGAGCAGTACTTC. Variable domain in full (rest from reference TRBV30 and TRBJ2-7): SQTIHQWPATLVQPVGSPLSLECTVEGTSNPNLYWYRQAAGRGLQLLFYSVGIGQISSEVPQNLSASRPQDRQFILSSKKLLLSDSGFYLCALDRVYEQYFGPGTRLTVT.

This clone showed up just once. One end of the junction varies from germline; a read error may be responsible. This chain links TRBV5-1 with TRBJ1-3; D ambiguous. The CDR3 covers 16 residues. Germline CDR1 and CDR2: SGHRS and YFSETQ. As DNA, the CDR3 is TGCGCCAACAGCTTATCCGGGGTGAGCTCTGGAAACACCATATATTTT. Amino acid sequence: CANSLSGVSSGNTIYF.